This TCR beta chain was recovered during a study of blood T cell repertoires in COVID-19 (dated by TCRdb to about 2020). In terms of the full investigation: The collaborator samples originated in the United States, Italy and Spain and spanned the acute and convalescent phases of COVID-19. The material from the prospective study consisted of cDNA or gDNA derived from T cells, B-cell-depleted T cells, or PBMCs. Subjects who had been exposed to COVID-19, were actively infected with it, or had recovered from it provided the deeply sampled blood TCRbeta repertoires that made up the dataset. The repertoires were released in a freely available public database intended as a resource for research on the immune response to SARS-CoV-2. Samples were obtained from the ongoing ImmuneRACE study (first 160 participants) and from over 1,000 subjects provided by 6 global collaborators. The sample metadata nearly always contained a de-identified subject ID, COVID-19 status, age in years and sex. Where available, HLA class I and class II types were taken from metadata supplied by the sample provider and were not determined by assay-based typing.

Notes on this clone: The antigen it binds to is not known. Within one base of it there is no much larger clone, and no base qualities were kept.

What the authors observed across the whole study: Clinical and demographic metadata were provided uncurated, with the amount varying by source and participant.

The collaborating institutions used their own protocols to collect whole blood in K2EDTA tubes. For TCRbeta analysis, collaborators shipped samples in one of three forms: frozen whole blood, isolated PBMCs, or DNA extracted from either of those sample types. Trimmed from V: 0 bases; trimmed from J: 5 bases; junction bases lacking a gene match: 4. The CDR3 goes from the cysteine to the phenylalanine over 15 residues. Left in the record is the CDR3 DNA by itself, 45 bases read in frame from the first base. CDR1 and CDR2 (SEHNR, FQNEAQ) derive from the germline V gene (reference sequence). The immunoSEQ Assay, a bias-controlled multiplex PCR, was used to amplify TCRbeta CDR3 regions from genomic DNA. The source study handled its data this way. The number of nucleated cells in each sample was estimated from the amplification of reference gene primers within the assay. To quantify the absolute abundance of each unique TCRbeta CDR3 rearrangement, sequence reads were collapsed and filtered. For each sample, productive Simpson clonality was calculated as the square root of Simpson's diversity index over productive rearrangements. The table comes from immuneACCESS by way of TCRdb, which keeps in-frame sequences with V and J called. Part of the clones is missing from these tables; in studies checked, under half for an unresolved V gene and the rest for unknown reasons. V and J calls and clone size come straight from that table; D and trimming were deduced from the DNA. The sample table records about 220,000 clones; roughly 80% of these occur just once. The top ten hold 2% to 2.5% of the sample.

Input material: peripheral blood. Recombination joined TRBV7-9 with TRBJ1-2; 9 bases in between match TRBD1. This TCR derives from a woman aged 55-69 years with acute or convalescent COVID-19. The nucleotides are TGTGCCAGCAGCTTAGCCGGGACAGGGATTTATGGCTACACCTTC. Translated, it gives CASSLAGTGIYGYTF.